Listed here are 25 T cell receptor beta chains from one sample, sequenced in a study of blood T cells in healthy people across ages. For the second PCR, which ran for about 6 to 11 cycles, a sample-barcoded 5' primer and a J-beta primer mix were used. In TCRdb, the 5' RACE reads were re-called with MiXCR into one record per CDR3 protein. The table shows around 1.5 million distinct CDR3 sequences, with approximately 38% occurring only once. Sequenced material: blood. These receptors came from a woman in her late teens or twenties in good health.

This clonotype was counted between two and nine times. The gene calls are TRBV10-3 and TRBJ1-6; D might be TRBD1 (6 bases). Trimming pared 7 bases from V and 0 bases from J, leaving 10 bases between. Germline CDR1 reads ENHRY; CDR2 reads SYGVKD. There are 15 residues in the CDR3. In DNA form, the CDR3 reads TGTGCCATCACCCAAGGGGGCTCCTATAATTCACCCCTCCACTTT. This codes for CAITQGGSYNSPLHF.

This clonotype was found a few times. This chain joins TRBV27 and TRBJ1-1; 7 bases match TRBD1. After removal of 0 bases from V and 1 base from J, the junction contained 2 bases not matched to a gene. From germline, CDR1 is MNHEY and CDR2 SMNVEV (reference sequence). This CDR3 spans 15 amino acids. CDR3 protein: CASSLSQGWNTEAFF. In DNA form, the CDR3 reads TGTGCCAGCAGTTTATCACAGGGGTGGAACACTGAAGCTTTCTTT.

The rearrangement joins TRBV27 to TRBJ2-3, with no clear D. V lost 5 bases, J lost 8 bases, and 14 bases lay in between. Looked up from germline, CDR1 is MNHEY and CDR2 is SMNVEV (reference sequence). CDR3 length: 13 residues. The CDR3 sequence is CASSPVWGGTQYF. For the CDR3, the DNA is TGTGCCAGCAGTCCCGTGTGGGGTGGTACGCAGTATTTT.

The CDR3 protein is CASSQQGDRQYF. The CDR3 nucleotides are TGCGCCAGCAGCCAACAGGGCGACCGGCAGTACTTC. V gene TRBV4-1 combines with J gene TRBJ2-4, with D possibly matching TRBD1 (5 bases). CDR1 and CDR2 (germline): MGHRA, YSYEKL. The V end lost 2 bases, the J end lost 13 bases, and 12 bases lay between the germline ends. CDR3 size: 12 residues.

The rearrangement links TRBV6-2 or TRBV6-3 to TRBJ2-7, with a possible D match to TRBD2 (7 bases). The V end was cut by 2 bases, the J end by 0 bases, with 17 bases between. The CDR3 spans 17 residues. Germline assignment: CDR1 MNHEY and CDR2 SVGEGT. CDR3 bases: TGTGCCAGCAGTTACCCTTCCGGGGGGCCTAGCTCCTACGAGCAGTACTTC. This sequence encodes CASSYPSGGPSSYEQYF.

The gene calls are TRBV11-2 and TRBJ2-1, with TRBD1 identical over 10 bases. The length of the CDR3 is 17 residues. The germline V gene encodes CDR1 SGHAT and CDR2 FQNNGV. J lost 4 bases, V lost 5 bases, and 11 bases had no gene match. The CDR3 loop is CASSPRSSGQGYNEQFF. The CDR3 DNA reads TGTGCCAGCAGCCCCCGATCCTCGGGACAGGGGTACAATGAGCAGTTCTTC.

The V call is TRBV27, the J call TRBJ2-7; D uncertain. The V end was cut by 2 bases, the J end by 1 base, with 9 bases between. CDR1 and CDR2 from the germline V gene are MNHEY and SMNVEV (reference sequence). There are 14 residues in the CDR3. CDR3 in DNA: TGTGCCAGCAGTTTAGGGATAGGTTCCTACGAGCAGTACTTC. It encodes CASSLGIGSYEQYF.

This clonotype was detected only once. CDR3 protein: CASSYHGRGLSKNIQYF. The CDR3, as DNA: TGTGCCAGCAGTTACCACGGCAGGGGGCTATCCAAAAACATTCAGTACTTC. V usage is TRBV6-5 and J usage is TRBJ2-4; 8 nucleotides line up with TRBD1. The junction had 8 bases not matched to a gene; V was cut back by 2 bases and J by 2 bases. This CDR3 has 17 amino acids. The germline V gene has CDR1 MNHEY and CDR2 SVGAGI.

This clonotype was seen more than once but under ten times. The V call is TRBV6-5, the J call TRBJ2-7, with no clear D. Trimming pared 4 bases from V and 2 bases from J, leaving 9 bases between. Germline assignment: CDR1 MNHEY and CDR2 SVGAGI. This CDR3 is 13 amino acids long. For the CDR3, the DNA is TGTGCCAGCAGTTTAGGGCCGGCCTACGAGCAGTACTTC. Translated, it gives CASSLGPAYEQYF.

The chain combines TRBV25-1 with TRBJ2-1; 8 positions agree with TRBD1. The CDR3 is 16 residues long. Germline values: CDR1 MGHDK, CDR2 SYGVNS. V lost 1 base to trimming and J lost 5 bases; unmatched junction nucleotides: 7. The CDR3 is CASSESTGEVDNEQFF. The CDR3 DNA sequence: TGTGCCAGCAGTGAATCGACAGGGGAGGTTGACAATGAGCAGTTCTTC. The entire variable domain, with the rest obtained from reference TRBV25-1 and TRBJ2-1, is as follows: EADIYQTPRYLVIGTGKKITLECSQTMGHDKMYWYQQDPGMELHLIHYSYGVNSTEKGDLSSESTVSRIRTEHFPLTLESARPSHTSQYLCASSESTGEVDNEQFFGPGTRLTVL.

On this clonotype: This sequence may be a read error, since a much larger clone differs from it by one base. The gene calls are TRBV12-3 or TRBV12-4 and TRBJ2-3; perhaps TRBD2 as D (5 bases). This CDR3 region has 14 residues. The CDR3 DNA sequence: TGTGCCAACAGTTCCGGGGTCGGCACAGATACGCAGTATTTT. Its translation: CANSSGVGTDTQYF.

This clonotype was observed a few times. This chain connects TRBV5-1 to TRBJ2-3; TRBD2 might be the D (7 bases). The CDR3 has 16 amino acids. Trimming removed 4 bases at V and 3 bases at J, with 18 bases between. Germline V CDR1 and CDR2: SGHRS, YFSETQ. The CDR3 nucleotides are TGCGCCAGCAGCACCGTTCCGGGGGGCTTAACAGATACGCAGTATTTT. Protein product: CASSTVPGGLTDTQYF.

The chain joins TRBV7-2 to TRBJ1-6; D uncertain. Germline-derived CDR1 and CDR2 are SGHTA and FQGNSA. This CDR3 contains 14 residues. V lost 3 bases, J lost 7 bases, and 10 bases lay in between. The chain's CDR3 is CASSLKVLNSPLHF. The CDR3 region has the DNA TGTGCCAGCAGCTTGAAGGTTCTCAATTCACCCCTCCACTTT. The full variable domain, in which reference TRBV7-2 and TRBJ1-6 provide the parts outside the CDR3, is GAGVSQSPSNKVTEKGKDVELRCDPISGHTALYWYRQSLGQGLEFLIYFQGNSAPDKSGLPSDRFSAERTGGSVSTLTIQRTQQEDSAVYLCASSLKVLNSPLHFGNGTRLTVT.

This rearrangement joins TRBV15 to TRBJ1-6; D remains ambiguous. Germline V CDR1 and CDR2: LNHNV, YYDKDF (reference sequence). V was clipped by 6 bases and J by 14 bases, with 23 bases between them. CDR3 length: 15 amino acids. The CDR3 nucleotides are TGTGCCACCAGAGAAGCGTCTTTTACCGCGGGAGCCCTCCACTTT. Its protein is CATREASFTAGALHF.

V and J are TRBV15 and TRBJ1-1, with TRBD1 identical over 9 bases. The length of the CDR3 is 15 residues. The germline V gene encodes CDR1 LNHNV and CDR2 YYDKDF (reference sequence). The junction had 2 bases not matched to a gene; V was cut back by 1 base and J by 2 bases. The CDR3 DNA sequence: TGTGCCACCAGCAGAGGGACAGGGGCCAACACTGAAGCTTTCTTT. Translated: CATSRGTGANTEAFF. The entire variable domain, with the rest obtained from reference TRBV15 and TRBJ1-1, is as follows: DAMVIQNPRYQVTQFGKPVTLSCSQTLNHNVMYWYQQKSSQAPKLLFHYYDKDFNNEADTPDNFQSRRPNTSFCFLDIRSPGLGDTAMYLCATSRGTGANTEAFFGQGTRLTVV.

CDR3 sequence: CSARAKGAASGANVLTF. In nucleotides, the CDR3 is TGCAGTGCTAGAGCTAAGGGGGCCGCCTCTGGGGCCAACGTCCTGACTTTC. The rearrangement links TRBV20-1 to TRBJ2-6; 7 positions match TRBD1. Per germline, CDR1 DFQATT and CDR2 SNEGSKA (reference sequence). This CDR3 has 17 amino acids. The J segment lost 0 bases and the V segment lost 1 base, leaving 6 bases of the junction unmatched.

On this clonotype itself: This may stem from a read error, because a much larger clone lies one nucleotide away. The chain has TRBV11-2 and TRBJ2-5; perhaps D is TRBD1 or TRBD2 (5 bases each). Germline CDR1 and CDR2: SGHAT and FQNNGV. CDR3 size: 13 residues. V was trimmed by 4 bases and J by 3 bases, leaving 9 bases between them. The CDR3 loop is CASSWGWKETQYF. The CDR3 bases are TGTGCCAGCAGCTGGGGGTGGAAAGAGACCCAGTACTTC.

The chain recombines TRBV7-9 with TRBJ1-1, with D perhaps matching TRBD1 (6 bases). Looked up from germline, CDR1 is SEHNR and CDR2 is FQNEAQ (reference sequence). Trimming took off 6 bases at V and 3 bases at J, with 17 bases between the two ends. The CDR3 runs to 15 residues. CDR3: CASRGRVGGDTEAFF. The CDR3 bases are TGTGCCAGCAGGGGGAGGGTAGGGGGTGACACTGAAGCTTTCTTT.

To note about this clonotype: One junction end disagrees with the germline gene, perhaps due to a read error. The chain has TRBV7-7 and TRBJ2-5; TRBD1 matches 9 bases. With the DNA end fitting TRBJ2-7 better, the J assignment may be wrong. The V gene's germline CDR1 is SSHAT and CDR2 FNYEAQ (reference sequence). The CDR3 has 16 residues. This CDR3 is CASSLGGQGSAYEQYF. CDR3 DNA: TGTGCTAGCAGCTTAGGAGGACAGGGGAGCGCCTACGAGCAGTACTTC.

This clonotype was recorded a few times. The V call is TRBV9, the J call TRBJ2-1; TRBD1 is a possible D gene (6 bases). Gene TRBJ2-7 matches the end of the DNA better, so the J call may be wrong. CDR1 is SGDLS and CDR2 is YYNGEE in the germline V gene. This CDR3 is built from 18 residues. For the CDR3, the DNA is TGTGCCAGCAGCGTAAGGGAAAGCCAGGGGTACTCCTACAATGAGCAGTACTTC. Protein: CASSVRESQGYSYNEQYF.

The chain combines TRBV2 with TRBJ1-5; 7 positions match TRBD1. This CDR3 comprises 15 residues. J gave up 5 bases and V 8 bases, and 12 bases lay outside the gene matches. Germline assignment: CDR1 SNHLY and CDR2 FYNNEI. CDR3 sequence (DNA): TGTGCCAGCCGGGGACAGATCCTTGGGGATCAGCCCCAGCATTTT. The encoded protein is CASRGQILGDQPQHF.

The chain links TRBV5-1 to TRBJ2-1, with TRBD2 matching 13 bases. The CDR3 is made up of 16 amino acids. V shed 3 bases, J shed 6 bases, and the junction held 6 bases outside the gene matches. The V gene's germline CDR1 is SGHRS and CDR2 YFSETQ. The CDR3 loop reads CASSWTGTSGINEQFF. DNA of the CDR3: TGCGCCAGCAGCTGGACCGGGACTAGCGGGATCAATGAGCAGTTCTTC.

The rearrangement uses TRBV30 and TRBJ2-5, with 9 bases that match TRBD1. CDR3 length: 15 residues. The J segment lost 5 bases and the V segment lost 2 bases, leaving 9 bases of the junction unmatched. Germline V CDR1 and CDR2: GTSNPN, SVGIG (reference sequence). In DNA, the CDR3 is TGTGCCTGGAGTTCCTTACAGGGGGCGCGGGAGACCCAGTACTTC. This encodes CAWSSLQGARETQYF.

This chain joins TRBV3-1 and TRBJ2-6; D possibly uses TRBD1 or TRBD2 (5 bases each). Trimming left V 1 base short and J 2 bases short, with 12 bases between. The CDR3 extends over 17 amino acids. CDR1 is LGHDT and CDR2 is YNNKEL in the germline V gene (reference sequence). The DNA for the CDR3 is TGTGCCAGCAGCCAAGCGGGGCCCTTCGCTGGGGCCAACGTCCTGACTTTC. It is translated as CASSQAGPFAGANVLTF.

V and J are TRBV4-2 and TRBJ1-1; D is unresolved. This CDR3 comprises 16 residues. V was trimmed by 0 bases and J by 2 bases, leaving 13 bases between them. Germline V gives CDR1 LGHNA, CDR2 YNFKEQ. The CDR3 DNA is TGTGCCAGCAGCCAAGATGTAAGTCTAACTAACACTGAAGCTTTCTTT. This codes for CASSQDVSLTNTEAFF.